One and the same sample provided the 21 T cell receptor beta chains below, sequenced in a study of identical twins. One entry per CDR3 protein, called by TCRdb with MiXCR from the 5' RACE reads. The sample holds about 240,000 distinct CDR3 sequences; about 10% are singletons and the top ten take more than 8.5%. The sequenced sample consisted of memory T cells sorted from blood. The receptors here all came from a man aged 45 to 65 in good health.

The chain links TRBV20-1 to TRBJ2-5; 7 positions match TRBD2. V shed 6 bases, J shed 5 bases, and the junction held 9 bases outside the gene matches. CDR3 length: 13 amino acids. Germline V CDR1 and CDR2: DFQATT, SNEGSKA (reference sequence). Here the CDR3 DNA reads TGCAGTGCCCATGGGGAGGGCCCGGAGACCCAGTACTTC. Translating it yields CSAHGEGPETQYF.

This clonotype was found many times. V is TRBV10-3 and J is TRBJ2-3, with D unresolved. Trimming left V 3 bases short and J 2 bases short, with 12 bases between. Germline CDR1 and CDR2: ENHRY and SYGVKD. This CDR3 is 15 amino acids long. The CDR3 sequence is CAISDVIFSTDTQYF. In DNA form, the CDR3 reads TGTGCCATCAGTGATGTCATTTTCTCCACAGATACGCAGTATTTT.

The chain carries TRBV12-3 or TRBV12-4 and TRBJ1-4, with D unresolved. V was pared by 5 bases and J by 5 bases, with 18 bases between. CDR3 length equals 16 residues. CDR3 region: CASSLDPGRKNEKLFF. The CDR3 DNA reads TGTGCCAGCAGTCTGGATCCGGGCCGTAAGAATGAAAAACTGTTTTTT.

This clonotype appeared a few times. The V call is TRBV29-1, the J call TRBJ2-7; 8 nucleotides line up with TRBD2. The germline V gene has CDR1 SQVTM and CDR2 ANQGSEA. This CDR3 is 13 amino acids long. Trimming took 3 bases from V and 6 from J; bases not matched to a gene: 7. The CDR3 bases are TGCAGCGTTGACGGAGCGGGAGTCGGCGAGCAGTACTTC. Protein: CSVDGAGVGEQYF.

This chain links TRBV7-9 with TRBJ2-3; 8 nucleotides match TRBD2. CDR3 length: 15 residues. From germline, CDR1 is SEHNR and CDR2 FQNEAQ (reference sequence). V trimming: 0 bases; J trimming: 4 bases; junction bases outside the gene matches: 3. The CDR3 spells CASSLARTSPDTQYF. The CDR3 DNA follows: TGTGCCAGCAGCTTAGCCCGGACTAGCCCAGATACGCAGTATTTT.

This clonotype was observed many times. The chain carries TRBV11-2 and TRBJ2-3, with D uncertain. The CDR3 consists of 15 residues. Trimming took off 6 bases at V and 5 bases at J, with 18 bases between the two ends. Per germline, CDR1 SGHAT and CDR2 FQNNGV. This CDR3 is CASSFRQLRGDTQYF. The DNA for the CDR3 is TGTGCCAGCAGTTTCCGGCAATTACGAGGAGATACGCAGTATTTT.

This clonotype showed up just a few times. The V gene is TRBV28, the J gene TRBJ2-1; 11 nucleotides line up with TRBD2. The V and J ends lost 5 bases and 0 bases, in that order; junction bases with no gene match: 6. Germline V gene sequence: CDR1 MDHEN, CDR2 SYDVKM. CDR3 length: 17 amino acids. In nucleotides, the CDR3 is TGTGCCAGCAGTAGGGGACTAGCGGAGAGCTCCTACAATGAGCAGTTCTTC. It encodes CASSRGLAESSYNEQFF.

This chain links TRBV7-2 with TRBJ2-2; D unclear. Per germline, CDR1 SGHTA and CDR2 FQGNSA. The ends were cut back, 4 bases at V and 2 bases at J, with 11 bases in the middle. The CDR3 length is 15 residues. CDR3 in DNA: TGTGCCAGCAGCTCGAATCGCGTTAACACCGGGGAGCTGTTTTTT. It is translated as CASSSNRVNTGELFF.

This clonotype was found a few times. The chain combines TRBV6-2 or TRBV6-3 with TRBJ1-1, with a possible D match to TRBD1 (5 bases). V lost 6 bases and J 10 bases, leaving 21 bases between the germline ends. The germline V gene encodes CDR1 MNHEY and CDR2 SVGEGT. The CDR3 is 14 amino acids. The CDR3 reads CASSHRGDLLSAFF. The CDR3 bases are TGTGCCAGCAGCCACCGGGGGGATCTCCTTTCAGCTTTCTTT.

The chain employs TRBV19 and TRBJ2-1; maybe TRBD1 (6 bases). V was cut by 5 bases and J by 9 bases, with 14 bases left in between. Germline V gene lookup returns CDR1 LNHDA and CDR2 SQIVND (reference sequence). The length of the CDR3 is 13 residues. The CDR3: CASSSQQGTEQFF. The CDR3 region has the DNA TGTGCCAGTAGTTCTCAACAGGGTACTGAGCAGTTCTTC.

In this sample, this clonotype turned up many times. The CDR3, as DNA: TGTGCCAGCAGCCCCGAGGGGACAGGTGGCTACACCTTC. Its translation: CASSPEGTGGYTF. The J gene is TRBJ1-2, the V gene TRBV3-1, with TRBD1 matching over 8 bases. Unmatched junction bases numbered 5, after V lost 4 bases and J lost 7 bases. Germline CDR1 is LGHDT and CDR2 is YNNKEL (reference sequence). The CDR3 has 13 amino acids. The whole variable domain, remainder taken from reference TRBV3-1 and TRBJ1-2, is DTAVSQTPKYLVTQMGNDKSIKCEQNLGHDTMYWYKQDSKKFLKIMFSYNNKELIINETVPNRFSPKSPDKAHLNLHINSLELGDSAVYFCASSPEGTGGYTFGSGTRLTVV.

This clonotype turned up a few times. J is TRBJ2-7 and V is TRBV4-1; 9 bases fit TRBD1. Trimming cost V 0 bases and J 4 bases; bases outside gene matches: 4. The CDR3 is 15 amino acids. Germline CDR1 and CDR2: MGHRA and YSYEKL. The CDR3 is CASSQDNRGLYEQYF. As DNA, the CDR3 is TGCGCCAGCAGCCAAGACAACAGGGGGCTATACGAGCAGTACTTC.

This clonotype has ten or more counts. V and J are TRBV9 and TRBJ1-6; D might be TRBD1 (6 bases). The CDR3 is made up of 15 amino acids. Trimming took 3 bases from V and 4 from J, leaving 11 bases between them. Per the germline V gene, CDR1 is SGDLS and CDR2 is YYNGEE. As DNA, the CDR3 is TGTGCCAGCAGCGAGGACAGCGGATATAATTCACCCCTCCACTTT. It is translated as CASSEDSGYNSPLHF.

This clonotype occurred many times. No DNA is shown, since the ends of the CDR3 on it are uncertain; the CDR3 is the one TCRdb lists. V is TRBV27 and J is TRBJ1-1; the table's D call, TRBD1, was not checked against the DNA. Germline loops: CDR1 MNHEY, CDR2 SMNVEV (reference sequence). The CDR3 is 13 residues long, counting both termini. CDR3 amino acids: CASSTSGGGVPFF.

The rearrangement uses TRBV7-9 and TRBJ1-1; 7 positions agree with TRBD1. After removal of 5 bases from V and 7 bases from J, the junction contained 4 bases not matched to a gene. Germline V gene lookup returns CDR1 SEHNR and CDR2 FQNEAQ (reference sequence). This CDR3 is built from 12 residues. CDR3 in DNA: TGTGCCAGCAGCCAAAGGGACAGTGAAGCTTTCTTT. It is translated as CASSQRDSEAFF.

Ten or more counts support this clonotype. J is TRBJ2-3 and V is TRBV12-3 or TRBV12-4; possibly TRBD1 or TRBD2 for D (7 bases each). V was cut by 5 bases and J by 4 bases, with 19 bases left in between. This CDR3 region has 16 residues. The CDR3 coding sequence is TGTGCCAGCAGTCTCAGGGGGGGTGTCGATCCAGATACGCAGTATTTT. It translates to CASSLRGGVDPDTQYF.

This clonotype was picked up a small number of times. This chain joins TRBV7-2 and TRBJ2-3; a weak D match, TRBD1 (7 bases). Germline V gene lookup returns CDR1 SGHTA and CDR2 FQGNSA. V dropped 5 bases and J dropped 9 bases, with 18 bases sitting between them. CDR3 length: 14 residues. CDR3 coding DNA: TGTGCCAGCAGCCCGCACCCTCAGGGGGGAACGCAGTATTTT. Its protein is CASSPHPQGGTQYF.

This clonotype came up many times. This chain joins TRBV5-1 and TRBJ2-1; 13 bases fit TRBD2. This CDR3 region has 16 residues. From germline, CDR1 is SGHRS and CDR2 YFSETQ. V lost 7 bases, J lost 6 bases, and 10 bases stayed unmatched. The CDR3 is CASGLLAGGPSNEQFF. CDR3 coding DNA: TGCGCCAGCGGCCTACTAGCGGGAGGGCCATCCAATGAGCAGTTCTTC.

This clonotype was picked up many times. The CDR3 loop reads CASSQDGTYSNQPQHF. CDR3 bases: TGTGCCAGCAGCCAAGATGGGACTTATAGCAATCAGCCCCAGCATTTT. V is TRBV4-2 and J is TRBJ1-5; D is possibly TRBD1 (5 bases). This CDR3 has 16 residues. V lost 0 bases, J lost 0 bases, and 9 bases lay in between. Germline V gene data show CDR1 as LGHNA and CDR2 as YNFKEQ.

The chain employs TRBV6-5 and TRBJ2-7; 12 nucleotides match TRBD2. Germline CDR1 MNHEY, CDR2 SVGAGI. This CDR3 has 16 amino acids. The trim removed 0 bases at V and 4 bases at J, leaving 4 bases unmatched. CDR3 DNA: TGTGCCAGCAGTTACTCGACTAGCGGGAGTAGGTACGAGCAGTACTTC. This gives the protein CASSYSTSGSRYEQYF.

This clonotype was detected a few times. CDR3 sequence (DNA): TGTGCCAGCAGTGATTGGGAGGGTGGTAGACCCAGCTCCTACAATGAGCAGTTCTTC. As protein: CASSDWEGGRPSSYNEQFF. The chain carries TRBV25-1 and TRBJ2-1; 7 bases fit TRBD2. V gave up 3 bases and J gave up 0 bases; unmatched junction bases: 14. This CDR3 spans 19 amino acids. CDR1 MGHDK and CDR2 SYGVNS come from the germline V gene.